This paragraph covers one T cell receptor (beta chain) sequence. Its antigen is unidentified. This specimen comes from a study of T cell repertoires in cytomegalovirus infection. Study overall: From public TCR beta signatures came an indication of both CMV infection and matching HLA type. Study-wide points: HLA-C-restricted CMV clonotypes gave the most frequent clonotype in two of eight donors.

TCRdb independently ran MiXCR on the reads; one entry per CDR3 protein. The sample comprises a few hundred thousand distinct CDR3 sequences, 25% of which are singletons, and less than 15% rests with the top ten. V was pared by 2 bases and J by 5 bases, with 12 bases between. The CDR3 runs 15 residues. Germline CDR1 reads SNHLY; CDR2 reads FYNNEI. The origin of this receptor is a human donor in good health (CMV status not recorded). Some clones in this sample may be carry-over from other donors' samples. The sequencing here drew on cultured PBMCs, taken from culture after CMV antigen stimulation. This sequence joins TRBV2 and TRBJ2-2, with a weak D call TRBD1 (5 bases). The DNA for the CDR3 is TGTGCCAGCAGTGAATCTGGGGCCGCAACCGGGGAGCTGTTTTTT. This sequence encodes CASSESGAATGELFF.